This T cell receptor beta chain came from a study of T cells in Graves' hyperthyroidism and ophthalmopathy. V was shortened by 8 bases and J by 0 bases, with 13 bases between the two germline ends. The CDR3 loop spans 14 amino acids. Germline CDR1 reads LNHDA; CDR2 reads SQIVND (reference sequence). It was 8.5 to 10 ml of fresh peripheral blood that supplied the PBMCs. The sample holds many counts of this clonotype. The TCR beta CDR3 regions underwent amplification using RNA transcripts as the source. The HTBI set primed first-round TCR CDR3 RT-PCR. TCRdb independently ran MiXCR on the multiplex PCR reads; one entry per CDR3 protein. The data contain around 190,000 distinct CDR3 sequences, 15% to 20% of them singletons.

The source of this sequence is a woman in her 50s with Graves' hyperthyroidism. Sequenced input: blood. The rearrangement links TRBV19 to TRBJ1-1; tentatively, D is TRBD1 (5 bases). CDR3 sequence: CASFGGPLNTEAFF. The CDR3 DNA reads TGTGCCAGTTTCGGGGGTCCTTTGAACACTGAAGCTTTCTTT.